Presented here are 29 T cell receptor beta chains from one specimen sequenced in a study of identical twins (dated by TCRdb to about 2016). Libraries were built with 5' RACE. These reads were obtained on an Illumina HiSeq 2000. TCRdb ran its own pipeline on the public reads, namely fastp trimming at Q25 and MiXCR clone calling, and kept in-frame beta chains. Rows are combined by CDR3 protein, so each entry shows the most common genes and DNA. The sample table lists some 500,000 distinct CDR3 sequences, about 20% of them with a count of one. About 0.99% of the sample is in the top ten clones. The same data also went into a second study, on T cells expressing NK-cell markers.

Sequencing was performed on CD4+ T cells sorted from blood. The receptors here all came from a woman between 18 and 29 years old in good health.

This chain links TRBV10-3 with TRBJ2-5; the D gene is possibly TRBD2 (5 bases). This CDR3 is 15 amino acids long. In germline, CDR1 is ENHRY, CDR2 SYGVKD. V lost 6 bases to trimming and J lost 5 bases, with 19 bases between them. The CDR3 DNA reads TGTGCCATCAGCCTGGGGAGCCTCACGGGCGAGACCCAGTACTTC. Its translation: CAISLGSLTGETQYF.

The chain couples TRBV30 to TRBJ1-2, with 10 bases that match TRBD1. The ends lost 5 bases at V and 0 bases at J; junction bases unmatched: 0. The CDR3 sequence is 13 residues long. Germline CDR1 reads GTSNPN; CDR2 reads SVGIG (reference sequence). This CDR3 reads CAWGTGANYGYTF. CDR3 nucleotide sequence: TGTGCCTGGGGGACAGGGGCTAACTATGGCTACACCTTC.

The CDR3 loop is CASMKGFPTGELFF. CDR3 in DNA: TGTGCCAGCATGAAGGGGTTCCCCACCGGGGAGCTGTTTTTT. The J gene is TRBJ2-2, the V gene TRBV12-3 or TRBV12-4; D is possibly TRBD1 (5 bases). This CDR3 has 14 amino acids. V was cut by 7 bases and J by 4 bases, with 13 bases left in between.

This clonotype has at least ten counts. This chain joins TRBV6-5 and TRBJ1-1; D perhaps matches TRBD1 (6 bases). Germline CDR1 and CDR2: MNHEY and SVGAGI. The V gene lost 8 bases and the J gene lost 2 bases, with 27 bases spanning the gap. The CDR3 is made up of 18 amino acids. In DNA form, the CDR3 reads TGTGCCAGCCACCCGCTTTATAGTTACAGGGCCAAAAACACTGAAGCTTTCTTT. Encoded protein: CASHPLYSYRAKNTEAFF.

J is TRBJ2-1 and V is TRBV10-3; D gene uncertain. Germline values: CDR1 ENHRY, CDR2 SYGVKD. The length of the CDR3 is 12 residues. The ends were cut back, 3 bases at V and 12 bases at J, with 12 bases in the middle. The CDR3 sequence is CAISDSGHGQFF. CDR3 nucleotides: TGTGCCATCAGTGATTCGGGTCACGGGCAGTTCTTC.

This chain links TRBV15 with TRBJ2-2, with D tentatively TRBD2 (5 bases). The germline gives CDR1 LNHNV, CDR2 YYDKDF (reference sequence). The ends were cut back, 0 bases at V and 4 bases at J, with 9 bases in the middle. This CDR3 region has 15 residues. CDR3 nucleotides: TGTGCCACCAGCAGAGATGCGGGTATCACCGGGGAGCTGTTTTTT. It is translated as CATSRDAGITGELFF.

The gene calls are TRBV6-6 and TRBJ1-5, with 9 positions matching TRBD1. Looked up from germline, CDR1 is MNHNY and CDR2 is SVGAGI (reference sequence). This CDR3 is 12 amino acids long. Losses at the gene ends were 8 bases for V and 6 bases for J; bases not matched to a gene: 2. The CDR3 DNA sequence: TGTGCCAGCGGGACAGGGAGTCAGCCCCAGCATTTT. Encoded protein: CASGTGSQPQHF.

This clonotype showed up just a few times. This chain connects TRBV20-1 to TRBJ1-2; maybe TRBD1 (6 bases). The ends were cut back, 0 bases at V and 3 bases at J, with 14 bases in the middle. Germline values: CDR1 DFQATT, CDR2 SNEGSKA (reference sequence). The CDR3 loop spans 15 amino acids. The CDR3 DNA reads as TGCAGTGCTAGAGATCATGGGGGCGCTTACTATGGCTACACCTTC. Amino acids: CSARDHGGAYYGYTF.

This clonotype was observed a few times. This chain's CDR3 is CASRWTGANTIYF. CDR3 coding DNA: TGTGCCAGCCGATGGACAGGGGCAAACACCATATATTTT. The chain couples TRBV12-3 or TRBV12-4 to TRBJ1-3; 9 positions agree with TRBD1. The CDR3 has 13 residues. Trimming cost V 8 bases and J 6 bases; bases outside gene matches: 5.

This clonotype was counted a few times. The V call is TRBV3-1, the J call TRBJ1-2; tentatively, D is TRBD1 (6 bases). The CDR3 length is 12 residues. V was shortened by 4 bases and J by 6 bases, with 9 bases between the two germline ends. Germline V gene data show CDR1 as LGHDT and CDR2 as YNNKEL (reference sequence). The CDR3 nucleotides are TGTGCCAGCAGCCTTGGACAGCATGGCTACACCTTC. Protein sequence: CASSLGQHGYTF.

The sample holds a few counts of this clonotype. The J gene is TRBJ2-7, the V gene TRBV20-1, with 7 bases identical to TRBD1. Per germline, CDR1 DFQATT and CDR2 SNEGSKA (reference sequence). The J segment lost 1 base and the V segment lost 2 bases, leaving 8 bases of the junction unmatched. The CDR3 sequence is 15 residues long. This chain's CDR3 is CSARSLDRKSYEQYF. As DNA, the CDR3 is TGCAGTGCTAGATCCCTGGACAGGAAATCCTACGAGCAGTACTTC.

The rearrangement joins TRBV5-5 to TRBJ2-7; maybe TRBD1 (6 bases). The germline CDR1 and CDR2 sequences are SGHKS and YYEKEE (reference sequence). Trimming removed 2 bases from V and 3 bases from J, with 12 bases in between. The CDR3 has 14 residues. The CDR3 DNA sequence: TGTGCCAGCAGCTTATCGGAAGGGGGCTACGAGCAGTACTTC. Protein sequence: CASSLSEGGYEQYF. Full variable domain (outside the CDR3, taken from reference TRBV5-5 and TRBJ2-7): DAGVTQSPTHLIKTRGQQVTLRCSPISGHKSVSWYQQVLGQGPQFIFQYYEKEERGRGNFPDRFSARQFPNYSSELNVNALLLGDSALYLCASSLSEGGYEQYFGPGTRLTVT.

There are many counts of this clonotype. The chain carries TRBV7-3 and TRBJ2-3; TRBD2 is a possible D gene (6 bases). CDR1 SGHTA and CDR2 FQGTGA come from the germline V gene. The CDR3 runs 15 residues. Trimming removed 1 base at V and 1 base at J, with 9 bases between. CDR3: CASSLSGVGTDTQYF. DNA of the CDR3: TGTGCCAGCAGCTTAAGCGGGGTGGGCACAGATACGCAGTATTTT.

The J gene is TRBJ2-7, the V gene TRBV6-2 or TRBV6-3; 11 bases match TRBD2. After removal of 7 bases from V and 2 bases from J, the junction contained 10 bases not matched to a gene. Germline assignment: CDR1 MNHEY and CDR2 SVGEGT. CDR3 length: 16 amino acids. The CDR3 reads CASTPTSGGYTYEQYF. Here the CDR3 DNA reads TGTGCCAGCACCCCCACTAGCGGGGGATACACCTACGAGCAGTACTTC.

In this sample, this clonotype turned up a few times. The chain combines TRBV12-3 or TRBV12-4 with TRBJ1-4, with TRBD1 identical over 7 bases. The CDR3 contains 14 residues. Trimming cost V 6 bases and J 2 bases; bases outside gene matches: 3. The CDR3 here is CASSPTGTNEKLFF. Written as DNA, the CDR3 is TGTGCCAGCAGCCCGACAGGGACTAATGAAAAACTGTTTTTT.

This clonotype has a count of ten or more. The chain couples TRBV7-2 to TRBJ2-4; D is ambiguous. V was shortened by 2 bases and J by 8 bases, with 13 bases between the two germline ends. The CDR3 sequence is 14 residues long. Per the germline V gene, CDR1 is SGHTA and CDR2 is FQGNSA. The CDR3 coding sequence is TGTGCCAGCAGCTTAAGTTCGGCATCCGACATTCAGTACTTC. It is translated as CASSLSSASDIQYF.

The rearrangement uses TRBV2 and TRBJ1-1; D is uncertain. CDR3 length: 13 residues. Germline CDR1 SNHLY, CDR2 FYNNEI. Trimming took 1 base from V and 5 from J, leaving 8 bases between them. The CDR3 spells CASSEVGGTEAFF. The CDR3 DNA reads as TGTGCCAGCAGTGAAGTGGGTGGTACTGAAGCTTTCTTT.

This clonotype was seen ten or more times. This chain joins TRBV4-2 and TRBJ2-2; the D is unclear. The CDR3 spans 13 residues. With 1 base removed from V and 7 bases from J, the gap between germline ends came to 7 bases. The germline gives CDR1 LGHNA, CDR2 YNFKEQ. In DNA, the CDR3 is TGTGCCAGCAGCCAAGTTTTAGGCGGGGAGCTGTTTTTT. Its translation: CASSQVLGGELFF.

The V and J genes are TRBV9 and TRBJ2-7, with 8 bases identical to TRBD2. CDR3 length equals 18 residues. CDR1 SGDLS and CDR2 YYNGEE come from the germline V gene. The V segment lost 0 bases and the J segment 2 bases; nucleotides outside the gene matches: 13. The CDR3 here is CASSVGPRGGESTYEQYF. The CDR3 DNA sequence: TGTGCCAGCAGCGTAGGTCCCCGGGGGGGGGAATCTACCTACGAGCAGTACTTC.

The chain carries TRBV20-1 and TRBJ1-1; D call uncertain. The CDR3 has 17 residues. Germline V gene data show CDR1 as DFQATT and CDR2 as SNEGSKA (reference sequence). With 1 base removed from V and 1 base from J, the gap between germline ends came to 19 bases. CDR3: CSARAHVRSPENTEAFF. DNA of the CDR3: TGCAGTGCTAGAGCCCACGTTAGGAGCCCAGAGAACACTGAAGCTTTCTTT.

This clonotype has more than one count but fewer than ten. This chain uses TRBV10-3 with TRBJ2-3, with 10 bases fitting TRBD2. The CDR3 spans 16 residues. V gave up 11 bases and J gave up 2 bases; unmatched junction bases: 13. Per germline, CDR1 ENHRY and CDR2 SYGVKD. CDR3 bases: TGTGCCGTCGCCGGTGTACTAGCGGGACACACAGATACGCAGTATTTT. This sequence encodes CAVAGVLAGHTDTQYF.

V is TRBV20-1 and J is TRBJ2-1; TRBD1 is a possible D gene (6 bases). Trimming stripped 5 bases from V and 15 bases from J, with 23 bases between. This CDR3 comprises 13 residues. The germline V gene has CDR1 DFQATT and CDR2 SNEGSKA (reference sequence). The CDR3 reads CSAFWAGATSRFF. The CDR3 bases are TGCAGTGCTTTTTGGGCAGGGGCTACGAGTCGGTTCTTC.

This clonotype was seen more than once but under ten times. The rearrangement links TRBV12-3 or TRBV12-4 to TRBJ1-1; D unclear. The ends were cut back, 6 bases at V and 10 bases at J, with 9 bases in the middle. The length of the CDR3 is 10 residues. DNA for the CDR3: TGTGCCAGCAGCGCAGGAAGAGCTTTCTTT. It codes for CASSAGRAFF.

This clonotype was observed a few times. J is TRBJ1-5 and V is TRBV10-3, with D hard to call. V lost 2 bases to trimming and J lost 4 bases, with 3 bases between them. CDR1 ENHRY and CDR2 SYGVKD come from the germline V gene. The CDR3 is 12 residues long. This chain's CDR3 is CAISEENQPQHF. In nucleotides, the CDR3 is TGTGCCATCAGTGAGGAGAATCAGCCCCAGCATTTT.

This clonotype turned up a few times. The rearrangement joins TRBV9 to TRBJ1-6; no reliable D call. This CDR3 has 11 amino acids. Germline values: CDR1 SGDLS, CDR2 YYNGEE. The CDR3 here is CGPRYNSPLHF. In DNA, the CDR3 is TGTGGACCACGGTATAATTCACCCCTCCACTTT.

The rearrangement links TRBV4-3 to TRBJ1-2, with D possibly TRBD1 on 6 matching bases. This CDR3 region has 15 residues. Germline V gene sequence: CDR1 LGHNA, CDR2 YSLEER. V was trimmed by 0 bases and J by 4 bases, leaving 12 bases between them. Here the CDR3 reads CASSQDGDTGYGYTF. The CDR3 nucleotides read TGCGCCAGCAGCCAAGATGGGGACACCGGCTATGGCTACACCTTC.

This clonotype was counted at least ten times. The gene calls are TRBV20-1 and TRBJ2-7, with TRBD2 matching 8 bases. J lost 3 bases, V lost 1 base, and 5 bases had no gene match. CDR1 is DFQATT, CDR2 SNEGSKA, per germline (reference sequence). CDR3 size: 14 residues. The CDR3 coding sequence is TGCAGTGCTAGAGTGTCTAGCGGGTTCTACGAGCAGTACTTC. Protein product: CSARVSSGFYEQYF.

The CDR3 sequence: CASSLRRTDYGYTF. The CDR3 DNA follows: TGTGCCAGCAGTTTGCGGAGGACCGACTATGGCTACACCTTC. The J gene is TRBJ1-2, the V gene TRBV12-3 or TRBV12-4; the D is unclear. The CDR3 runs 14 residues. V lost 3 bases to trimming and J lost 3 bases, with 11 bases between them.

Only a few counts were recorded for this clonotype. The V and J genes are TRBV12-3 or TRBV12-4 and TRBJ2-3; 9 bases match TRBD1. J was trimmed by 5 bases and V by 5 bases; bases with no gene match: 2. The CDR3 has 13 amino acids. CDR3 DNA: TGTGCCAGCAGTACAGGGGGCTTAGATACGCAGTATTTT. It specifies CASSTGGLDTQYF.